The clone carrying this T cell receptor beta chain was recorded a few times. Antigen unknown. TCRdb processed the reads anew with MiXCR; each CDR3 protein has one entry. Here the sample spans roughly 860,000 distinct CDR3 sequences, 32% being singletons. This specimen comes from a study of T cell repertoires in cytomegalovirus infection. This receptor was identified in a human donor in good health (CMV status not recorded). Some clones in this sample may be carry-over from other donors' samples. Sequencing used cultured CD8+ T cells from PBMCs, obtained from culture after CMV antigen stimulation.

The CDR3 DNA is TGCGCCAGCGGAGGACGTAGGGGTCCCTACAATGAGCAGTTCTTC. It codes for CASGGRRGPYNEQFF. This rearrangement joins TRBV4-1 to TRBJ2-1; D assignment may be TRBD1 or TRBD2 (5 bases each). The V and J ends lost 8 bases and 2 bases respectively, with 16 bases between them. CDR3 size: 15 residues. Germline CDR1 MGHRA, CDR2 YSYEKL.